The 13 T cell receptor beta chains below were found in one sample sequenced in a study of shared clonotypes between healthy human individuals. Repertoires were generated with immunoSEQ multiplex PCR, while TCRdb's copy carries only in-frame clones and drops some. The sample has roughly 1,800,000 clones; about 95% are singletons. CD8 cells regarded as naive lacked CD45RO, were positively chosen for CCR7, and omitted terminally differentiated effector memory CD45RA+ cells. Material: naive CD8+ T cells sorted from blood. These TCRs come from a man aged 18-30 years in good health.

V gene TRBV5-8 combines with J gene TRBJ2-3; D is perhaps TRBD1 or TRBD2 (5 bases each). V gave up 5 bases and J gave up 1 base, with 11 bases separating them. CDR3 length: 14 residues. CDR1 and CDR2 (germline): SGHTS, YDEGEE. CDR3 loop: CASSRDAGTDTQYF. CDR3 nucleotides: TGTGCCAGCAGTCGGGACGCCGGCACAGATACGCAGTATTTT.

For this clone: At the DNA level, this CDR3 is encoded by other sequences in the same sample as well. The rearrangement uses TRBV6-6 and TRBJ2-7, with D perhaps matching TRBD1 (5 bases). The V end was cut by 2 bases, the J end by 7 bases, with 9 bases between. CDR1 is MNHNY and CDR2 is SVGAGI in the germline V gene (reference sequence). The CDR3 runs to 12 residues. DNA of the CDR3: TGTGCCAGCAGTTACAGGGGCGGTGAGCAGTACTTC. Protein product: CASSYRGGEQYF.

J is TRBJ2-7 and V is TRBV11-2; D remains unclear. The germline gives CDR1 SGHAT, CDR2 FQNNGV. V lost 5 bases to trimming and J lost 0 bases, with 8 bases between them. The CDR3 spans 13 residues. The CDR3 sequence: CASSAAGSYEQYF. Here the CDR3 DNA reads TGTGCCAGCAGCGCCGCCGGCTCCTACGAGCAGTACTTC.

The chain has TRBV7-9 and TRBJ2-7; D gene ambiguous. From germline, CDR1 is SEHNR and CDR2 FQNEAQ (reference sequence). V was pared by 2 bases and J by 6 bases, with 5 bases between. This CDR3 region has 11 residues. As DNA, the CDR3 is TGTGCCAGCAGCTTAATAACCGAGCAGTACTTC. This encodes CASSLITEQYF.

The J gene is TRBJ1-1, the V gene TRBV6-1; D possibly corresponds to TRBD1 (6 bases). The CDR3 totals 16 residues. V was shortened by 1 base and J by 5 bases, with 17 bases between the two germline ends. CDR1 and CDR2 (germline): MNHNS, SASEGT. CDR3 DNA: TGTGCCAGCAGTGAAGGGGAACAGGGAGTGAGGACTGAAGCTTTCTTT. Translating it yields CASSEGEQGVRTEAFF.

The J gene is TRBJ1-1, the V gene TRBV9; 10 nucleotides agree with TRBD1. Germline trimming cut 3 bases from V and 0 bases from J; bases unmatched to any gene: 5. The CDR3 contains 16 residues. CDR1 is SGDLS, CDR2 YYNGEE, per germline. The CDR3 loop reads CASSATGTGVNTEAFF. The CDR3 nucleotides read TGTGCCAGCAGCGCAACTGGGACAGGGGTGAACACTGAAGCTTTCTTT.

The chain recombines TRBV4-3 with TRBJ2-3; possible D gene TRBD2, 5 bases. Trimming stripped 3 bases from V and 4 bases from J, with 17 bases between. Germline CDR1 is LGHNA and CDR2 is YSLEER. CDR3 length equals 16 residues. Written as DNA, the CDR3 is TGCGCCAGCAGCCAGGACGAGGGAGTCGGGGCAGATACGCAGTATTTT. Encoded protein: CASSQDEGVGADTQYF.

This chain connects TRBV9 to TRBJ1-5; D remains ambiguous. This CDR3 has 13 amino acids. Germline CDR1 SGDLS, CDR2 YYNGEE. The V and J ends lost 5 bases and 5 bases respectively, with 11 bases between them. CDR3 coding DNA: TGTGCCAGCAGTGAGGAAGGGCATCAGCCCCAGCATTTT. This encodes CASSEEGHQPQHF.

The chain combines TRBV6-6 with TRBJ2-2, with TRBD2 matching over 10 bases. Per the germline V gene, CDR1 is MNHNY and CDR2 is SVGAGI (reference sequence). This CDR3 spans 16 amino acids. V trimming: 6 bases; J trimming: 4 bases; junction bases outside the gene matches: 8. The CDR3 DNA reads TGTGCCAGCAGCCATCAGCGGGAGGGCCCCACCGGGGAGCTGTTTTTT. It translates to CASSHQREGPTGELFF.

V is TRBV7-9 and J is TRBJ2-2; 11 bases agree with TRBD2. Trimming cost V 7 bases and J 1 base; bases outside gene matches: 11. Germline values: CDR1 SEHNR, CDR2 FQNEAQ (reference sequence). The CDR3 totals 18 residues. The CDR3 loop reads CASIGVAGGPRNTGELFF. CDR3 coding DNA: TGTGCCAGCATTGGAGTAGCGGGAGGGCCCCGGAACACCGGGGAGCTGTTTTTT.

The V gene is TRBV5-1, the J gene TRBJ1-2, with 8 nucleotides matching TRBD1. V lost 0 bases and J lost 4; bases outside the gene matches: 8. The CDR3 loop spans 16 amino acids. CDR1 is SGHRS, CDR2 YFSETQ, per germline. The CDR3 DNA is TGCGCCAGCAGCTTGGCCTCAGGGGGCGAAGGCTATGGCTACACCTTC. The encoded protein is CASSLASGGEGYGYTF.

The chain has TRBV30 and TRBJ2-7, with TRBD1 as a possible D gene (6 bases). CDR1 and CDR2 from the germline V gene are GTSNPN and SVGIG (reference sequence). Trimming left V 2 bases short and J 2 bases short, with 13 bases between. CDR3 length equals 14 residues. CDR3 sequence reads: CAWSNPDSPYEQYF. As DNA, the CDR3 is TGTGCCTGGAGTAACCCGGACAGTCCCTACGAGCAGTACTTC.

This clone appeared a few times. This same CDR3 is encoded by further DNA sequences in the sample. The chain joins TRBV27 to TRBJ2-7; D gene ambiguous. The CDR3 runs to 13 residues. V dropped 6 bases and J dropped 4 bases, with 13 bases sitting between them. Germline CDR1 reads MNHEY; CDR2 reads SMNVEV (reference sequence). In DNA form, the CDR3 reads TGTGCCAGCAGCTTAGCAGGAGCATACGAGCAGTACTTC. Its protein product is CASSLAGAYEQYF.